These T cell receptor beta chains were read from a single sample in a study of OX40 agonist ivuxolimab in advanced cancers. The protocol was immunoSEQ multiplex PCR, while the TCRdb copy is restricted to in-frame clones and leaves out a portion. The repertoire holds roughly 61,000 clones, with 75% to 90% as singletons. The material was CD4+ or CD8+ T cells sorted from blood, obtained in a trial of the OX40 agonist ivuxolimab. Receptors were obtained from an adult with an advanced solid tumor such as melanoma, head and neck, liver or kidney cancer. Both conserved end residues are part of each CDR3. The D gene is left open where the match is weak. Not every row has a clone size; where given, it reads once, few, many or a size class.

V	size	D	J	CDR3	DNA
TRBV5-1	NA	NA	TRBJ1-6	CASSLAGGRGNSPLHF	TGCGCCAGCAGCTTGGCCGGGGGGCGAGGTAATTCACCCCTCCACTTT
TRBV4-1	NA	TRBD1	TRBJ2-7	CASSQLVDRGFDEQYF	TGCGCCAGCAGCCAATTGGTTGACAGGGGGTTCGACGAGCAGTACTTC
TRBV5-6	NA	NA	TRBJ1-2	CASSFSAEVYGYTF	TGTGCCAGCAGCTTTAGCGCGGAGGTCTATGGCTACACCTTC
TRBV29-1	few	NA	TRBJ2-7	CSVEDRGRGEQYF	TGCAGCGTTGAAGATCGAGGTAGGGGCGAGCAGTACTTC
TRBV20-1	NA	NA	TRBJ1-1	CSGGGAEAFF	TGCAGTGGAGGGGGGGCTGAAGCTTTCTTT
TRBV11-2	few	NA	TRBJ2-7	CASRYLGGRSSYEQYF	TGTGCCAGCAGATACCTAGGAGGACGGAGCTCCTACGAGCAGTACTTC
TRBV20-1	NA	NA	TRBJ1-4	CSARSNEKLFF	TGCAGTGCTCGCAGTAATGAAAAACTGTTTTTT
TRBV28	NA	NA	TRBJ1-2	CASSPDIYGYTF	TGTGCCAGCAGCCCGGACATTTATGGCTACACCTTC
TRBV19	NA	TRBD2	TRBJ2-1	CASTLSGRRNNEQFF	TGTGCCAGTACCCTTAGCGGGAGAAGGAACAATGAGCAGTTCTTC
TRBV5-1	NA	NA	TRBJ2-3	CASSLSPGHKTQYF	TGCGCCAGCAGCTTGTCCCCGGGGCACAAAACGCAGTATTTT
TRBV28	NA	TRBD1	TRBJ2-3	CASRSGQGMRTDTQYF	TGTGCCAGCAGGTCGGGACAGGGGATGAGGACAGATACGCAGTATTTT
TRBV4-1	NA	TRBD1	TRBJ2-7	CASSQGSGQTYEQYF	TGCGCCAGCAGCCAAGGGTCGGGACAGACCTACGAGCAGTACTTC
TRBV30	NA	TRBD2	TRBJ2-2	CAWTSGRAGTGELFF	TGTGCCTGGACTAGCGGGAGGGCTGGCACCGGGGAGCTGTTTTTT
TRBV7-8	NA	NA	TRBJ2-5	CASSLRGSETQYF	TGTGCCAGCAGCTTACGGGGCTCGGAGACCCAGTACTTC
TRBV4-3	NA	TRBD1	TRBJ1-6	CASSQDTGQGNSPLHF	TGCGCCAGCAGCCAAGATACCGGACAGGGAAATTCACCCCTCCACTTT
TRBV5-4	NA	TRBD1	TRBJ1-2	CASSTAEGQGSGYTF	TGTGCCAGCAGCACCGCGGAGGGACAGGGGAGCGGCTACACCTTC
TRBV28	NA	TRBD1	TRBJ1-5	CASTPGTGGFNQPQHF	TGTGCCAGCACCCCCGGGACAGGGGGCTTCAATCAGCCCCAGCATTTT
TRBV28	NA	NA	TRBJ1-2	CASSRARVRGYGYTF	TGTGCCAGCAGTAGAGCCCGGGTCAGAGGCTATGGCTACACCTTC
TRBV19	NA	NA	TRBJ2-1	CATQGGVINEQFF	TGTGCCACCCAGGGCGGGGTAATTAATGAGCAGTTCTTC
TRBV25-1	NA	NA	TRBJ1-4	CASSHRGGFNEKLFF	TGTGCCAGCAGCCACCGGGGGGGGTTTAATGAAAAACTGTTTTTT
TRBV9	NA	TRBD2	TRBJ2-1	CASSGAGTSGANEQFF	TGTGCCAGCAGCGGCGCCGGGACTAGCGGGGCCAATGAGCAGTTCTTC
TRBV11-2	NA	TRBD1	TRBJ1-1	CASSLEGQGTEAFF	TGTGCCAGCAGCTTAGAAGGACAGGGCACTGAAGCTTTCTTT